This record covers a single T cell receptor (beta chain). Each CDR3 protein gets one entry after TCRdb re-called the PCR reads with MiXCR. The profile covers 14,000 or so distinct CDR3 sequences, with approximately 50% appearing a single time and 16% taken by the ten largest. These data are taken from a study of tumor-infiltrating lymphocytes in oesophageal squamous cell carcinoma. CDR1 and CDR2 (germline): SEHNR, FQNEAQ (reference sequence). The CDR3 sequence is 16 residues long. Trimming removed 1 base from V and 2 bases from J, with 12 bases in between. This chain joins TRBV7-9 and TRBJ2-4, with D maybe TRBD1 (5 bases). The sequence was collected from a male donor with esophageal squamous cell carcinoma. The source material was esophageal tumor tissue. This CDR3 is CASSLDGAGSKNIQYF. Here the CDR3 DNA reads TGTGCCAGCAGCTTAGATGGGGCAGGGTCCAAAAACATTCAGTACTTC.